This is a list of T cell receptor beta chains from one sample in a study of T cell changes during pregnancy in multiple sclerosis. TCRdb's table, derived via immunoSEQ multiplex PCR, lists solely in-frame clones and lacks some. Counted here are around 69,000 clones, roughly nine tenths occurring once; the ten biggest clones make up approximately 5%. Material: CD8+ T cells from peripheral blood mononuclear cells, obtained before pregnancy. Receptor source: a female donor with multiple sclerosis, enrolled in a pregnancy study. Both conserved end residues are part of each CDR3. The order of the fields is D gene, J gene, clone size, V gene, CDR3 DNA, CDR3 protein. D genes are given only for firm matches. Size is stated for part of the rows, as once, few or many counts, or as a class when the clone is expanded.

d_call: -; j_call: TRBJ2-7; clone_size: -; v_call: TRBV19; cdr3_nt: TGTGCCACCAACGGAGGTATCAACGAGCAGTACTTC; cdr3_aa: CATNGGINEQYF
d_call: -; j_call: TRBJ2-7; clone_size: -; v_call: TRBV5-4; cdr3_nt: TGTGCCAGCAGCTTGGGACAGCTCGAGCAGTACTTC; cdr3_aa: CASSLGQLEQYF
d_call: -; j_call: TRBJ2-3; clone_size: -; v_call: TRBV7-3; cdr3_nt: TGTGCCAGCAGCGGCGGGACAGTTAGCACAGATACGCAGTATTTT; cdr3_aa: CASSGGTVSTDTQYF
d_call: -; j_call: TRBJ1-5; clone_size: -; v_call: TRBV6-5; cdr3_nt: TGTGCCAGCAGTTGGGCCATAACGGAGCCCCAGCATTTT; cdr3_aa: CASSWAITEPQHF
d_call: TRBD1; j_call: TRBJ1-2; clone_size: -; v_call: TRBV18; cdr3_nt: TGTGCCAGCTCAACGGGACAGGGGCTCGATGGCTACACCTTC; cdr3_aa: CASSTGQGLDGYTF
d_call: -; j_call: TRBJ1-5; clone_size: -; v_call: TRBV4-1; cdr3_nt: TGCGCCAGCAGCCTCGCGGAGGGAGCTGGAGGGCAGCCCCAGCATTTT; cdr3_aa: CASSLAEGAGGQPQHF
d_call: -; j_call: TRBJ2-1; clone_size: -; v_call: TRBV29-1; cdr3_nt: TGCAGCGTTAGTTCGGTGGTTAGTTACAATGAGCAGTTCTTC; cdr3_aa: CSVSSVVSYNEQFF
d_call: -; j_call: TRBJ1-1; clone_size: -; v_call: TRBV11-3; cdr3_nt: TGTGCCAGCAGCTTACGGGGTCCGGGCACTGAAGCTTTCTTT; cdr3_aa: CASSLRGPGTEAFF
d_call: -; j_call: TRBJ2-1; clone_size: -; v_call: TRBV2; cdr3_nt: TGTGCCAGCAGTCTCGCAGGGGATTCGGTTGATGAGCAGTTCTTC; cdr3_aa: CASSLAGDSVDEQFF
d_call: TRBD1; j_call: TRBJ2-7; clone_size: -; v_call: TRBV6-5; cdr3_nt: TGTGCCAGCAGTTACTCGTCGTTGCAGGGGGCCTACGAGCAGTACTTC; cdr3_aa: CASSYSSLQGAYEQYF
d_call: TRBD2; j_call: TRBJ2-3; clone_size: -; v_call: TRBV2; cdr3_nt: TGTGCCAGCGGGCGGGGGGACACAGATACGCAGTATTTT; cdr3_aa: CASGRGDTDTQYF
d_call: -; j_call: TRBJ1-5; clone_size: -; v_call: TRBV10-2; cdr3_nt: TGCGCCAGCTCAGGTTCAGATCAGCCCCAGCATTTT; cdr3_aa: CASSGSDQPQHF
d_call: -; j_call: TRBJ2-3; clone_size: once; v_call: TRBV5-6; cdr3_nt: TGTGCCAGCAGTGCAGGGGGGACTACGCAGTATTTT; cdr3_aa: CASSAGGTTQYF
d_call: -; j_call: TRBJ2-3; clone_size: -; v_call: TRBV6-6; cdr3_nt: TGTGCCAGCAGACCGGGACTGTACACAGATACGCAGTATTTT; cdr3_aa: CASRPGLYTDTQYF
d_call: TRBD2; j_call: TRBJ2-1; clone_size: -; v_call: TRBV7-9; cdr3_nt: TGTGCCAGCAGCTTAGTAAGCGGGGGGGCAAATGAGCAGTTCTTC; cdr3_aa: CASSLVSGGANEQFF
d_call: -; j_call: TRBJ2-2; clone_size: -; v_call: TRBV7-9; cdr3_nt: TGTGCCAGCAGCTTAAGCCGCATTAGGGGGTCGGCGAACACCGGGGAGCTGTTTTTT; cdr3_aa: CASSLSRIRGSANTGELFF
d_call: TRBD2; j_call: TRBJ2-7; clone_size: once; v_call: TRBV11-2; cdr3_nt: TGTGCCAGCAGCTTCGGTAGCGGGGGGTTCTACGAGCAGTACTTC; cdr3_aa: CASSFGSGGFYEQYF
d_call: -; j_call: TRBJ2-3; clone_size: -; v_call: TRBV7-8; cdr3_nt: TGTGCACTAACCACAGATACGCAGTATTTT; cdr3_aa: CALTTDTQYF
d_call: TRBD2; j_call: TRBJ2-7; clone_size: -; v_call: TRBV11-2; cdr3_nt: TGTGCCAGCAGCCCCGGGACTATGGGGGAGCAGTACTTC; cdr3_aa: CASSPGTMGEQYF
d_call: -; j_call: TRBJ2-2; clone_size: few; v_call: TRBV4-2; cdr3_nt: TGTGCCAGCAGCCAAGACCCCCTCCGGGGGACGTTCGACGACGGGGAGCTGTTTTTT; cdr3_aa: CASSQDPLRGTFDDGELFF
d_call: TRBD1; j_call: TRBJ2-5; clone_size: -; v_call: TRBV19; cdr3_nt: TGTGCCAGTAGTCCCCGTAAACCTTTCAGGGGGCAAGAGACCCAGTACTTC; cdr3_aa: CASSPRKPFRGQETQYF
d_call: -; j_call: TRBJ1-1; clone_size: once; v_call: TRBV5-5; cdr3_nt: TGTGCCAGCAGCCCCGGGGGGGGAGGGCGTCCGGACACTGAAGCTTTCTTT; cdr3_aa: CASSPGGGGRPDTEAFF
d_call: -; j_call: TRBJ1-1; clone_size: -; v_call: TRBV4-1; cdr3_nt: TGCGCCAGCAGCCAAGTTGCGACAGACATGAACACTGAAGCTTTCTTT; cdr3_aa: CASSQVATDMNTEAFF
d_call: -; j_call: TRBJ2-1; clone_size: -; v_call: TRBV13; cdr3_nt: TGTGCCAGCAGCGCAGTAAATGAGCAGTTCTTC; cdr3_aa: CASSAVNEQFF
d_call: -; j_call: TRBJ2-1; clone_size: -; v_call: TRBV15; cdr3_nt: TGTGCCACCAGCCCGGGAGTAGAGGGCCATGAGCAGTTCTTC; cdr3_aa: CATSPGVEGHEQFF
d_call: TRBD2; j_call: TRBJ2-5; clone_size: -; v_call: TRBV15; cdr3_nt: TGTGCCGCCCGGGATAGCGGGGAAGAGACCCAGTACTTC; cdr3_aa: CAARDSGEETQYF
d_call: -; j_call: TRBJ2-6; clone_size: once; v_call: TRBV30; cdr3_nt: TGTGCCTGGAGCGGGGGATCTGGGGCCAACGTCCTGACTTTC; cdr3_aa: CAWSGGSGANVLTF
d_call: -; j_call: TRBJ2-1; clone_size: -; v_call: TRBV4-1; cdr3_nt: TGCGCCAGCAGCCAAGAACAGCACAATGAGCAGTTCTTC; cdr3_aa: CASSQEQHNEQFF
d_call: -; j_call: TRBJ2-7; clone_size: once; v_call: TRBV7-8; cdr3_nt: TGTGCCAGCAGCTTAACCCTCCTAGGATACTCCTACGAGCAGTACTTC; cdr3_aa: CASSLTLLGYSYEQYF
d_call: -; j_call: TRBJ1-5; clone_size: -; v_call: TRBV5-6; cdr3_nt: TGTGCCAGCAGCACCGGGCAGGGGAATCAGCCCCAGCATTTT; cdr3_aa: CASSTGQGNQPQHF
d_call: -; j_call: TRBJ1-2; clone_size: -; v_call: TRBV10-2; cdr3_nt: TGCGCCAGCAGTGAAGACAGGTTTTTTTCCTATGGCTACACCTTC; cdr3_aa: CASSEDRFFSYGYTF